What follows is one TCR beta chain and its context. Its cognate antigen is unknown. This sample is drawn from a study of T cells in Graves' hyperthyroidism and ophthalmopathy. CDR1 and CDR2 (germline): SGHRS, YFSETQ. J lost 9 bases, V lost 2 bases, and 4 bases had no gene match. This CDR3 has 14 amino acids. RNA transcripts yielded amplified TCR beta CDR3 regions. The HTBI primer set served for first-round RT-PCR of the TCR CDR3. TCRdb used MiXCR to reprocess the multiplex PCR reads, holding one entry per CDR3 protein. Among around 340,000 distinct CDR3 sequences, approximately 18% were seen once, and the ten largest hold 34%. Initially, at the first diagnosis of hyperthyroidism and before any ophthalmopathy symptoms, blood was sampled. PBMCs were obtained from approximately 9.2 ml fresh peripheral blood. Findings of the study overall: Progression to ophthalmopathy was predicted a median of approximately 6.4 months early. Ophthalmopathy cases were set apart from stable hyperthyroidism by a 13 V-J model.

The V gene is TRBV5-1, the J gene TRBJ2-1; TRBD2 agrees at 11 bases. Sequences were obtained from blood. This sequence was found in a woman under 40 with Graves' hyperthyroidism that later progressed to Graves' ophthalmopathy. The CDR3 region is CASSFSGRAGEQFF. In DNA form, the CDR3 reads TGCGCCAGCAGCTTTAGCGGGAGGGCCGGTGAGCAGTTCTTC.